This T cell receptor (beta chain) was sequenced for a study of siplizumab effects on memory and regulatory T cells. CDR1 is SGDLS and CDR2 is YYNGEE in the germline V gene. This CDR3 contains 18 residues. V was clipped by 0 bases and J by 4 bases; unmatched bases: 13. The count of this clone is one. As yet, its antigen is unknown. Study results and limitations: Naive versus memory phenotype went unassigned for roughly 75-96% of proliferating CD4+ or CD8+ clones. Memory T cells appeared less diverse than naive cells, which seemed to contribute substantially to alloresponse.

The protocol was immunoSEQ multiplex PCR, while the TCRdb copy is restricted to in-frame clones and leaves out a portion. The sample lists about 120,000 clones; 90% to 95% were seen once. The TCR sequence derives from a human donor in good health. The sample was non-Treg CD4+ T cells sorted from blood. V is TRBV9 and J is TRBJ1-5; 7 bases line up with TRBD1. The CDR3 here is CASSVALENRGRNQPQHF. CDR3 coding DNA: TGTGCCAGCAGCGTAGCCCTAGAAAACAGGGGAAGAAATCAGCCCCAGCATTTT.